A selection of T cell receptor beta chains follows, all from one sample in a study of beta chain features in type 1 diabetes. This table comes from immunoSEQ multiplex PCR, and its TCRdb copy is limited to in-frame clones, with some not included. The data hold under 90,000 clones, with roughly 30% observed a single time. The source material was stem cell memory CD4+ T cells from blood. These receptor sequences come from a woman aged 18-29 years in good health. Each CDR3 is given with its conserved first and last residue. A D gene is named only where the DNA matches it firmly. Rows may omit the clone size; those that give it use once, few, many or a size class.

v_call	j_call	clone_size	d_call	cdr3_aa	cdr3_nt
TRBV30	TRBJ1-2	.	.	CAWRVGYGYTF	TGTGCCTGGAGGGTCGGGTACGGCTACACCTTC
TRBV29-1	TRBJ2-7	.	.	CSVEDKGGNEQYF	TGCAGCGTTGAAGATAAGGGGGGGAACGAGCAGTACTTC
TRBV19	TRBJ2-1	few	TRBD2	CASGPGLAGLNEQFF	TGTGCCAGTGGCCCGGGACTAGCGGGACTCAATGAGCAGTTCTTC
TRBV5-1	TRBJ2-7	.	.	CASSLPSSRYEQYF	TGCGCCAGCAGCTTGCCTAGCTCCCGCTACGAGCAGTACTTC
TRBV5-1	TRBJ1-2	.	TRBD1	CASSLVQGRGYTF	TGCGCCAGCAGCTTGGTACAGGGGAGAGGCTACACCTTC
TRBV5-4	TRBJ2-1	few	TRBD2	CASSKTSGSSYNEQFF	TGTGCCAGCAGCAAGACTAGCGGAAGCTCCTACAATGAGCAGTTCTTC
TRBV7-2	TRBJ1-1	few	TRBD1	CASSPRGGQGRYAFF	TGTGCCAGCAGCCCTAGGGGGGGACAGGGAAGGTATGCTTTCTTT
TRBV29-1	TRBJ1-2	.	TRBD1	CSVDRAGGGGYTF	TGCAGCGTTGATCGGGCAGGGGGCGGAGGCTACACCTTC
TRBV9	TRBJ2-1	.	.	CASSSGYNEQFF	TGTGCCAGCAGCTCAGGCTACAATGAGCAGTTCTTC
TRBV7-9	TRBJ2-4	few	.	CASSPRDLAKNIQYF	TGTGCCAGCAGCCCCAGGGACTTAGCCAAAAACATTCAGTACTTC
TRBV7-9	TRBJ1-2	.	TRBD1	CASSPDRTPPNYGYTF	TGTGCCAGCAGCCCGGACAGGACACCCCCTAACTATGGCTACACCTTC
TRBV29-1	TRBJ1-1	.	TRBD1	CSVGDRVGTEAFF	TGCAGCGTAGGAGACAGGGTGGGCACTGAAGCTTTCTTT
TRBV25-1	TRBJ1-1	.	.	CASSVYSQNQLAEAFF	TGTGCCAGCAGTGTATATAGCCAGAACCAACTGGCTGAAGCTTTCTTT
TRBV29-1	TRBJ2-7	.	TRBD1	CSVGGQGIYEQYF	TGCAGCGTGGGGGGACAGGGCATCTACGAGCAGTACTTC
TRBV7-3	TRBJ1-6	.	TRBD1	CASSLDPGRGRNSPLHF	TGTGCCAGCAGCTTAGACCCCGGCAGGGGGCGGAATTCACCCCTCCACTTT
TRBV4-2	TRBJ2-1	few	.	CASSQAVEGEDEQFF	TGTGCCAGCAGCCAAGCTGTTGAGGGAGAGGATGAGCAGTTCTTC
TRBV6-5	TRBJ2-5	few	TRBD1	CASSGTVQETQYF	TGTGCCAGCAGTGGGACAGTCCAAGAGACCCAGTACTTC
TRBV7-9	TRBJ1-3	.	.	CASSLDGGTGNTIYF	TGTGCCAGCAGCTTAGATGGGGGGACTGGAAACACCATATATTTT
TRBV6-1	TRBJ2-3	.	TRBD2	CASSESSGRDTQYF	TGTGCCAGCAGTGAGTCTAGCGGTCGAGATACGCAGTATTTT
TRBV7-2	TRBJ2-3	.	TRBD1	CASSRTGVSDTQYF	TGTGCCAGCTCTAGGACAGGGGTTTCAGATACGCAGTATTTT
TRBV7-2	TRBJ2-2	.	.	CASSLVGGGNTGELFF	TGTGCCAGCAGCTTAGTCGGGGGTGGGAACACCGGGGAGCTGTTTTTT
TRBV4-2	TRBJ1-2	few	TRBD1	CASSRLGQGPYGYTF	TGTGCCAGCAGCCGATTAGGACAGGGACCCTATGGCTACACCTTC
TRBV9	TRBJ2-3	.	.	CASSFGGPGTDTQYF	TGTGCCAGCAGCTTCGGGGGGCCGGGAACAGATACGCAGTATTTT
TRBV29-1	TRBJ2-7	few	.	CSVEESEHPYEQYF	TGCAGCGTTGAAGAATCAGAACACCCCTACGAGCAGTACTTC
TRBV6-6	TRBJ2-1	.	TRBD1	CASSPWTGNNEQFF	TGTGCCAGCAGTCCCTGGACAGGAAACAATGAGCAGTTCTTC
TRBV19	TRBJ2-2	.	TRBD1	CASRGQGGTGELFF	TGTGCCAGTAGAGGACAGGGGGGCACCGGGGAGCTGTTTTTT
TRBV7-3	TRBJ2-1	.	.	CASSLGLSLANEQFF	TGTGCCAGCAGCTTAGGTCTTAGCCTGGCCAATGAGCAGTTCTTC
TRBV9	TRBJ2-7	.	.	CASSPTTGSREQYF	TGTGCCAGCAGCCCCACTACCGGGTCGCGGGAGCAGTACTTC
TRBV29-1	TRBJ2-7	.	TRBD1	CSVFDRAGYEQYF	TGCAGCGTTTTTGACAGGGCCGGGTACGAGCAGTACTTC
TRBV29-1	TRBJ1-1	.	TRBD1	CSALDRVNTEAFF	TGCAGCGCTTTGGACAGGGTGAACACTGAAGCTTTCTTT
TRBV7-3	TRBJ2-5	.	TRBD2	CASSLIGSGGAETQYF	TGTGCCAGCAGCTTAATTGGGAGCGGGGGTGCGGAGACCCAGTACTTC
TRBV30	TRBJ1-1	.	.	CAWSVPGNKAFF	TGTGCCTGGAGTGTACCCGGGAATAAAGCTTTCTTT
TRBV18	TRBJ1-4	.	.	CASSPSALRGEKLFF	TGTGCCAGCTCACCCTCCGCCCTGCGAGGGGAAAAACTGTTTTTT
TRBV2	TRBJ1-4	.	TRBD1	CASSGQGLVNEKLFF	TGTGCCAGCAGTGGACAGGGTTTAGTTAATGAAAAACTGTTTTTT
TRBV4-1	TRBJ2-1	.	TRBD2	CASSQEISGGPYNEQFF	TGCGCCAGCAGCCAAGAGATTAGCGGGGGACCCTACAATGAGCAGTTCTTC
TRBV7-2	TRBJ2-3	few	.	CASSLERAWTDTQYF	TGTGCCAGCAGCTTAGAGCGGGCGTGGACAGATACGCAGTATTTT
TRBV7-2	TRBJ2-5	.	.	CASSPTRQQETQYF	TGTGCCAGCAGCCCTACTCGACAGCAAGAGACCCAGTACTTC
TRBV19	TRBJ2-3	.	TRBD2	CASSIVEAGARAQYF	TGTGCCAGTAGTATAGTGGAAGCGGGGGCGCGGGCGCAGTATTTT
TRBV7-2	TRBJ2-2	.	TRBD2	CASSPRTSGAGELFF	TGTGCCAGCAGCCCCAGGACTAGCGGGGCTGGGGAGCTGTTTTTT
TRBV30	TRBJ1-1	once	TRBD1	CAWSGQGNTEAFF	TGTGCCTGGAGTGGACAGGGGAACACTGAAGCTTTCTTT
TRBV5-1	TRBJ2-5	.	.	CASSSTGGETQYF	TGCGCCAGCAGCTCCACTGGAGGAGAGACCCAGTACTTC
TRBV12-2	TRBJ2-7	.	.	CASRPEGRVGEQYF	TGTGCAAGTCGCCCCGAAGGGCGGGTCGGCGAGCAGTACTTC
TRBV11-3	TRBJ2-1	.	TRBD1	CASSLEDRVRYNEQFF	TGTGCCAGCAGCTTAGAGGACAGGGTACGTTACAATGAGCAGTTCTTC
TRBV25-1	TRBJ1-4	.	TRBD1	CASSPAGTGAEKLFF	TGTGCCAGCAGCCCCGCCGGGACAGGGGCCGAAAAACTGTTTTTT
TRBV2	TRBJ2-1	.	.	CASSVQGLKNNEQFF	TGTGCCAGCAGTGTGCAGGGACTGAAAAACAATGAGCAGTTCTTC
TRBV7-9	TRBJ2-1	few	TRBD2	CASIPNGLAGGNEQFF	TGTGCCAGCATCCCCAATGGACTAGCGGGAGGAAATGAGCAGTTCTTC
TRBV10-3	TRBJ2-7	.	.	CAISPNRATLYEQYF	TGTGCCATCAGTCCCAACAGGGCTACTCTCTACGAGCAGTACTTC
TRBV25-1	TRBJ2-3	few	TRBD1	CASSGTGGTDTQYF	TGTGCCAGCAGTGGGACAGGAGGAACAGATACGCAGTATTTT
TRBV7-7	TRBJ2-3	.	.	CASTSGLASTDTQYF	TGTGCTAGCACCTCGGGGCTAGCGAGCACAGATACGCAGTATTTT
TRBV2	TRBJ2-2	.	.	CASSDQGFDTGELFF	TGTGCCAGCAGTGATCAGGGGTTCGACACCGGGGAGCTGTTTTTT
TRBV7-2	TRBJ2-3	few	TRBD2	CASSIRLAGSTDTQYF	TGTGCCAGCAGCATAAGACTAGCGGGGAGCACAGATACGCAGTATTTT
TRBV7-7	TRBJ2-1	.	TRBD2	CASSLSGTSGNHEQFF	TGTGCTAGCAGCTTATCCGGGACTAGCGGGAACCATGAGCAGTTCTTC
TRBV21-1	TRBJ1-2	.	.	CASTPEDRQGLRPQAGYGYTF	TGTGCCAGCACCCCGGAGGACAGACAGGGCCTACGACCTCAAGCTGGCTATGGCTACACCTTC
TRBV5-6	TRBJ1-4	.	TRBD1	CASSRQGADEKLFF	TGTGCCAGCAGCCGACAGGGGGCTGATGAAAAACTGTTTTTT
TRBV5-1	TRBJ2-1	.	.	CASSLDAGNNEQFF	TGCGCCAGCAGCTTGGATGCCGGGAACAATGAGCAGTTCTTC
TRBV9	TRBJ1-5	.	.	CASSLGEHSNQPQHF	TGTGCCAGCAGCCTGGGAGAGCATAGCAATCAGCCCCAGCATTTT
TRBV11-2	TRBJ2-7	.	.	CASSSVRGSYEQYF	TGTGCCAGCAGCTCCGTCCGGGGATCCTACGAGCAGTACTTC
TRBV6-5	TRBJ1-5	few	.	CASSSGLAQHF	TGTGCCAGCAGTTCAGGGCTCGCCCAGCATTTT
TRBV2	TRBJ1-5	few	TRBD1	CASSVSDRSQPQHF	TGTGCCAGCAGTGTGTCGGACAGGAGTCAGCCCCAGCATTTT
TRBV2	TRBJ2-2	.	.	CASSEVGGTGELFF	TGTGCCAGCAGTGAAGTAGGGGGCACCGGGGAGCTGTTTTTT